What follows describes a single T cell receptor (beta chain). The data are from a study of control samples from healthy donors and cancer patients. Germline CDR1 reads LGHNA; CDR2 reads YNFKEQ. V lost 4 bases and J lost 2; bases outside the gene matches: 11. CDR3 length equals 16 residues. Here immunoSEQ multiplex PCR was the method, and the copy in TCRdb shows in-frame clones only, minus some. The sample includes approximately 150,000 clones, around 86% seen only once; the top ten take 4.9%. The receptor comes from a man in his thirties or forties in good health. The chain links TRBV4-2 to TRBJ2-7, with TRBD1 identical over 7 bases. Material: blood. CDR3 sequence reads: CASSRLSDGTAYEQYF. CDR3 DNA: TGTGCCAGCAGCCGATTATCTGACGGGACAGCCTACGAGCAGTACTTC.